The present T cell receptor beta chain was sequenced within a study of cytomegalovirus exposure and HLA in healthy donors. With respect to this clone: Other DNA sequences in this specimen translate into the identical CDR3.

The assay was immunoSEQ multiplex PCR, and TCRdb's table has in-frame clones only and misses some. The repertoire holds about 200,000 clones, roughly 87% seen once, with 2% in the top ten. What was sequenced was PBMCs. This clonotype originated in a woman between 18 and 30 years old in good health and CMV-seropositive.

CDR3 DNA sequence: TGTGCCAGCAGCCTCGGGACTAGCGGTTACAATGAGCAGTTCTTC. Translating it yields CASSLGTSGYNEQFF. The rearrangement links TRBV7-3 to TRBJ2-1, with 11 positions matching TRBD2. The CDR3 loop spans 15 amino acids. J gave up 4 bases and V 5 bases, and 4 bases lay outside the gene matches. Germline CDR1 and CDR2: SGHTA and FQGTGA.